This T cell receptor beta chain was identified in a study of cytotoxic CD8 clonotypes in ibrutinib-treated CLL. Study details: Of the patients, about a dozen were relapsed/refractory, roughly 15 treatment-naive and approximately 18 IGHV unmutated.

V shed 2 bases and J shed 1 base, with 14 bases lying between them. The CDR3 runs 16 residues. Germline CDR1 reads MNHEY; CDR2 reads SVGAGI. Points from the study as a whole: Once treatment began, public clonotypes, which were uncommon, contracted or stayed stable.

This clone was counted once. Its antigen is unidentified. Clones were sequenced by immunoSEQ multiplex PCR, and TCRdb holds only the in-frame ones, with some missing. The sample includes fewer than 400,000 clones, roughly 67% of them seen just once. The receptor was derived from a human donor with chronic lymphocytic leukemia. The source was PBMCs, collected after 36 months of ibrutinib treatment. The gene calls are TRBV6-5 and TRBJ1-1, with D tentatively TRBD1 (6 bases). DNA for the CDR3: TGTGCCAGCAGTTACCTCCAACAGGGACCGAACACTGAAGCTTTCTTT. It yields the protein CASSYLQQGPNTEAFF.